Listed below are T cell receptor beta chains from one sample, sequenced in a study of blood T cell repertoires in COVID-19. Sequenced by immunoSEQ multiplex PCR; TCRdb stores in-frame clones only, minus some. The sample records 120,000 or so clones, less than 90% being singletons. Sequencing input: peripheral blood. Receptors originate from a man at least 80 years old with active or convalescent COVID-19. CDR3s include the opening cysteine and the closing phenylalanine or tryptophan. D genes are given only for firm matches. The size field is filled for only some rows; it gives once, few, many or a size class.

j_gene: TRBJ2-6
abundance: NA
d_gene: NA
v_gene: TRBV4-2
CDR3nt: TGTGCCAGCAGCCCTACCTTCGGGAGCTCTGGGGCCAACGTCCTGACTTTC
CDR3aa: CASSPTFGSSGANVLTF

j_gene: TRBJ1-4
abundance: NA
d_gene: NA
v_gene: TRBV5-4
CDR3nt: TGTGCCAGCAGCCGCCCGGATGAAAAACTGTTTTTT
CDR3aa: CASSRPDEKLFF

j_gene: TRBJ2-7
abundance: NA
d_gene: NA
v_gene: TRBV19
CDR3nt: TGTGCCAGTAGTATAAGCGGCACCTACGAGCAGTACTTC
CDR3aa: CASSISGTYEQYF

j_gene: TRBJ2-7
abundance: NA
d_gene: TRBD1
v_gene: TRBV19
CDR3nt: TGTGCCAGTAGTGGGACAGGGCGGGGTTCCTACGAGCAGTACTTC
CDR3aa: CASSGTGRGSYEQYF

j_gene: TRBJ1-1
abundance: NA
d_gene: TRBD1
v_gene: TRBV19
CDR3nt: TGTGCCAGTAGTCGACAGGGTGACACTGAAGCTTTCTTT
CDR3aa: CASSRQGDTEAFF

j_gene: TRBJ1-5
abundance: NA
d_gene: TRBD1
v_gene: TRBV24-1
CDR3nt: TGTGCCACCAGTGATGGGACAGATCAGCCCCAGCATTTT
CDR3aa: CATSDGTDQPQHF

j_gene: TRBJ1-5
abundance: NA
d_gene: NA
v_gene: TRBV6-2/TRBV6-3
CDR3nt: TGTGCCAGCAGCCCCGATCAGGGACAGCCCCAGCATTTT
CDR3aa: CASSPDQGQPQHF

j_gene: TRBJ2-7
abundance: NA
d_gene: NA
v_gene: TRBV18
CDR3nt: TGTGCCAGCTCTCTCTCCGGGAGCTACGAGCAGTACTTC
CDR3aa: CASSLSGSYEQYF

j_gene: TRBJ2-7
abundance: NA
d_gene: TRBD1
v_gene: TRBV5-6
CDR3nt: TGTGCCAGCAGCTTGGCACGGGGACAGGGCGGCTACGAGCAGTACTTC
CDR3aa: CASSLARGQGGYEQYF

j_gene: TRBJ2-7
abundance: NA
d_gene: NA
v_gene: TRBV7-2
CDR3nt: TGTGCCAGCAGCTTAGCGGGGCTAGGATCCTACGAGCAGTACTTC
CDR3aa: CASSLAGLGSYEQYF

j_gene: TRBJ1-1
abundance: once
d_gene: NA
v_gene: TRBV28
CDR3nt: TGTGCCAGCCAACAACAGGTTGCTGAAGCTTTCTTT
CDR3aa: CASQQQVAEAFF

j_gene: TRBJ1-6
abundance: NA
d_gene: TRBD1
v_gene: TRBV25-1
CDR3nt: TGTGCCAGCACCGGGACAGCCTATTCACCCCTCCACTTT
CDR3aa: CASTGTAYSPLHF

j_gene: TRBJ1-2
abundance: NA
d_gene: NA
v_gene: TRBV6-4
CDR3nt: TGTGCCAGCAGCCAAGAGACCGGGAACTATGGCTACACCTTC
CDR3aa: CASSQETGNYGYTF

j_gene: TRBJ2-2
abundance: NA
d_gene: TRBD2
v_gene: TRBV7-2
CDR3nt: TGTGCCAGCAGCTTAAGCGGGGATAACACCGGGGAGCTGTTTTTT
CDR3aa: CASSLSGDNTGELFF

j_gene: TRBJ2-7
abundance: NA
d_gene: TRBD1
v_gene: TRBV12-5
CDR3nt: TGTGCTAGTGGTTTAAGGACAGGGAGAACCTACGAGCAGTACTTC
CDR3aa: CASGLRTGRTYEQYF

j_gene: TRBJ2-3
abundance: NA
d_gene: TRBD2
v_gene: TRBV4-3
CDR3nt: TGCGCCAGCAGCCAAGACTTACTAGCGGGGACAGATACGCAGTATTTT
CDR3aa: CASSQDLLAGTDTQYF

j_gene: TRBJ1-2
abundance: NA
d_gene: NA
v_gene: TRBV7-8
CDR3nt: TGTGCCAGCAGGCTCGGGGTTGGCTATGGCTACACCTTC
CDR3aa: CASRLGVGYGYTF

j_gene: TRBJ1-4
abundance: NA
d_gene: NA
v_gene: TRBV19
CDR3nt: TGTGCCAGTAGTCTCCCGAGTGCAACTAATGAAAAACTGTTTTTT
CDR3aa: CASSLPSATNEKLFF

j_gene: TRBJ1-5
abundance: NA
d_gene: NA
v_gene: TRBV24-1
CDR3nt: TGTGCCACCAGTGATGGTACAGGGCGGAATCAGCCCCAGCATTTT
CDR3aa: CATSDGTGRNQPQHF

j_gene: TRBJ1-6
abundance: NA
d_gene: TRBD1
v_gene: TRBV5-6
CDR3nt: TGTGCCAGCAGCTCGGACAGGGGTTTTTCACCCCTCCACTTT
CDR3aa: CASSSDRGFSPLHF

j_gene: TRBJ1-2
abundance: NA
d_gene: NA
v_gene: TRBV9
CDR3nt: TGTGCCAGCAGCGTAACCCCGTCTGGGGAGGGCTATGGCTACACCTTC
CDR3aa: CASSVTPSGEGYGYTF

j_gene: TRBJ1-1
abundance: NA
d_gene: NA
v_gene: TRBV29-1
CDR3nt: TGCAGCGTGACAGGCCCCCTTGAAGCTTTCTTT
CDR3aa: CSVTGPLEAFF

j_gene: TRBJ1-3
abundance: NA
d_gene: TRBD1
v_gene: TRBV7-9
CDR3nt: TGTGCCAGCACCCGACAGGGATCTGGAAACACCATATATTTT
CDR3aa: CASTRQGSGNTIYF

j_gene: TRBJ2-1
abundance: NA
d_gene: NA
v_gene: TRBV11-3
CDR3nt: TGTGCCAGCAGCAGAAGGACAGGAGGGGCATACAATGAGCAGTTCTTC
CDR3aa: CASSRRTGGAYNEQFF

j_gene: TRBJ1-4
abundance: NA
d_gene: NA
v_gene: TRBV27
CDR3nt: TGTGCCAGCGGAAGAAGACCCGTTCGAATACTTACTGGGGAGGCAAAACTGTTTTTT
CDR3aa: CASGRRPVRILTGEAKLFF

j_gene: TRBJ2-5
abundance: NA
d_gene: TRBD1
v_gene: TRBV29-1
CDR3nt: TGCAGCGTTGATGTACAGGGGGTTTCTCAAGAGACCCAGTACTTC
CDR3aa: CSVDVQGVSQETQYF

j_gene: TRBJ1-2
abundance: NA
d_gene: NA
v_gene: TRBV2
CDR3nt: TGTGCCAGCAGTGACGGGGGGACAATTAACTATGGCTACACCTTC
CDR3aa: CASSDGGTINYGYTF

j_gene: TRBJ1-2
abundance: once
d_gene: TRBD1
v_gene: TRBV5-1
CDR3nt: TGCGCCAGCAGCTTAGGGACAGGCCGTTCGGGGGGCTACACCTTC
CDR3aa: CASSLGTGRSGGYTF

j_gene: TRBJ2-7
abundance: NA
d_gene: NA
v_gene: TRBV3-1/TRBV3-2
CDR3nt: TGTGCCAGCAGCCAAGGCCCTAGACGAGTGGAGAAGGAGCAGTACTTC
CDR3aa: CASSQGPRRVEKEQYF

j_gene: TRBJ1-6
abundance: NA
d_gene: NA
v_gene: TRBV30
CDR3nt: TGTGCCTGGAGTGTGTGGAGGGGCGGTTCACCCCTCCACTTT
CDR3aa: CAWSVWRGGSPLHF

j_gene: TRBJ2-1
abundance: NA
d_gene: TRBD1
v_gene: TRBV18
CDR3nt: TGTGCCAGCTCAGCTCAGGGGGCGTACAATGAGCAGTTCTTC
CDR3aa: CASSAQGAYNEQFF

j_gene: TRBJ2-3
abundance: NA
d_gene: NA
v_gene: TRBV11-1
CDR3nt: TGTGCCAGCAGCTTACGGACAGATACGCAGTATTTT
CDR3aa: CASSLRTDTQYF

j_gene: TRBJ1-2
abundance: NA
d_gene: NA
v_gene: TRBV28
CDR3nt: TGTGCCAGCAGGTGGGGAGGGATCTATGGCTACACCTTC
CDR3aa: CASRWGGIYGYTF

j_gene: TRBJ1-1
abundance: NA
d_gene: NA
v_gene: TRBV9
CDR3nt: TGTGCCAGCAGCGTTGCCCGGGGGGGCGAAGCTTTCTTT
CDR3aa: CASSVARGGEAFF

j_gene: TRBJ1-1
abundance: NA
d_gene: NA
v_gene: TRBV2
CDR3nt: TGTGCCAGCAGTACGGGGTCGGGCACTGAAGCTTTCTTT
CDR3aa: CASSTGSGTEAFF

j_gene: TRBJ2-3
abundance: few
d_gene: NA
v_gene: TRBV7-7
CDR3nt: TGTGCCAGCAGCCCCCTTTTAGGCAGGGGCTCGGATACGCAGTATTTT
CDR3aa: CASSPLLGRGSDTQYF

j_gene: TRBJ1-1
abundance: NA
d_gene: NA
v_gene: TRBV13
CDR3nt: TGTGCCAGCAGCACTACGGGTGAAGCTTTCTTT
CDR3aa: CASSTTGEAFF

j_gene: TRBJ2-1
abundance: NA
d_gene: TRBD2
v_gene: TRBV6-5
CDR3nt: TGTGCCAGCAGGAGAGCGGGAGGGAACTACAATGAGCAGTTCTTC
CDR3aa: CASRRAGGNYNEQFF

j_gene: TRBJ2-7
abundance: NA
d_gene: NA
v_gene: TRBV10-3
CDR3nt: TGTGCCATCAGGGGCGGGCTTGGTCCGGAAAGCGAGCAGTACTTC
CDR3aa: CAIRGGLGPESEQYF

j_gene: TRBJ1-3
abundance: NA
d_gene: TRBD1
v_gene: TRBV5-1
CDR3nt: TGCGCCAGCAGCTTGGGGGACAGGGACGGAAACACCATATATTTT
CDR3aa: CASSLGDRDGNTIYF

j_gene: TRBJ2-1
abundance: NA
d_gene: NA
v_gene: TRBV6-2/TRBV6-3
CDR3nt: TGTGCCAGCAGTTTGTCGCTAGCAGCAGGTTACAATGAGCAGTTCTTC
CDR3aa: CASSLSLAAGYNEQFF

j_gene: TRBJ1-2
abundance: NA
d_gene: NA
v_gene: TRBV30
CDR3nt: TGTGCCTGGTACGTACGGGGCCACAGGGATTCGTATGGCTACACCTTC
CDR3aa: CAWYVRGHRDSYGYTF

j_gene: TRBJ2-5
abundance: NA
d_gene: TRBD1
v_gene: TRBV19
CDR3nt: TGTGCCAGTAGTCAAGCCCCAGGGGGAGAGACCCAGTACTTC
CDR3aa: CASSQAPGGETQYF

j_gene: TRBJ2-1
abundance: NA
d_gene: NA
v_gene: TRBV11-2
CDR3nt: TGTGCCAGCAGCACCCGACTAGTTCCCAATGAGCAGTTCTTC
CDR3aa: CASSTRLVPNEQFF

j_gene: TRBJ1-2
abundance: NA
d_gene: TRBD1
v_gene: TRBV7-2
CDR3nt: TGTGCCAGCAGCACCCCGGGACAGGGAAGCGCGTTTTTCTATGGCTACACCTTC
CDR3aa: CASSTPGQGSAFFYGYTF

j_gene: TRBJ1-2
abundance: NA
d_gene: NA
v_gene: TRBV6-6
CDR3nt: TGTGCCAGCAGTCATATAAAGGCCGACAGGCTACGCTATGGCTACACCTTC
CDR3aa: CASSHIKADRLRYGYTF